The text below deals with one T cell receptor beta chain. These data belong to a study of blood T cell repertoires in COVID-19. Study summary: Sources were T cells, B-cell-depleted T cells, or PBMCs; the material itself was cDNA or gDNA.

The authors' processing: From reference gene primer amplification, estimates of nucleated cell counts were derived. Clones were read by immunoSEQ multiplex PCR, and TCRdb kept only the in-frame ones, dropping some. That table is the source of V, J and clone size, and D and trimming were worked out from the DNA. The sample holds about 130,000 clones, around 87% seen once. The CDR3 length is 13 residues. The germline gives CDR1 SGHNT, CDR2 YENEEA. J lost 5 bases, V lost 6 bases, and 5 bases had no gene match. This chain joins TRBV11-3 and TRBJ2-7; 9 bases agree with TRBD1. The sequence derives from a woman aged 45-65 years who had recovered from COVID-19. Material for sequencing was peripheral blood. CDR3: CASSNRGLDEQYF. The CDR3 region has the DNA TGTGCCAGCAGTAACAGGGGGCTGGACGAGCAGTACTTC. The full variable domain, completed using reference TRBV11-3 and TRBJ2-7, is EAGVVQSPRYKIIEKKQPVAFWCNPISGHNTLYWYLQNLGQGPELLIRYENEEAVDDSQLPKDRFSAERLKGVDSTLKIQPAELGDSAVYLCASSNRGLDEQYFGPGTRLTVT.